These 30 T cell receptor beta chains were sequenced from one sample in a study of spatial heterogeneity in lung cancer. Whole-study findings and limits: Counts of expanded alpha and beta TCRs within tumors tracked the tumor nonsynonymous mutation count.

Sample time point: sample taken at primary tumor resection. These receptors lack a known antigen. TCRdb called the 5' RACE reads again in MiXCR, with one record for every CDR3 protein. In the table there are thousands of distinct CDR3 sequences, less than 1.5% of which are singletons. Sequencing used lung tumor tissue, obtained at surgery. The receptor source for this set is a male donor with early-stage non-small cell lung cancer.

This clonotype is medium-sized. The rearrangement uses TRBV27 and TRBJ2-2; 9 positions match TRBD2. The V gene end was trimmed by 2 bases and the J gene end by 4 bases; junction bases not matched to a gene: 11. The CDR3 totals 18 residues. In germline, CDR1 is MNHEY, CDR2 SMNVEV (reference sequence). This CDR3 is CASSLTPIAGVITGELFF. CDR3 DNA sequence: TGTGCCAGCAGTTTAACCCCTATAGCGGGGGTCATCACCGGGGAGCTGTTTTTT.

Ten or more counts support this clonotype. A much bigger clone sits one base away, suggesting this may be a read error. V usage is TRBV6-6 and J usage is TRBJ1-2; 7 bases line up with TRBD1. The CDR3 contains 14 residues. Per the germline V gene, CDR1 is MNHNY and CDR2 is SVGAGI (reference sequence). In DNA form, the CDR3 reads TGTGTCAGCAGTCCCGGGACAGCTAACTATGGCTACACCTTC. Its translation: CVSSPGTANYGYTF.

Judged by abundance, this clonotype is medium-sized. As DNA, the CDR3 is TGCAGTGCTATCCCACCGAGCGGGAGGTTTGCCTACGAGCAGTACTTC. It specifies CSAIPPSGRFAYEQYF. The chain has TRBV20-1 and TRBJ2-7; 9 positions match TRBD2. V shed 4 bases, J shed 2 bases, and the junction held 12 bases outside the gene matches. Germline V gives CDR1 DFQATT, CDR2 SNEGSKA (reference sequence). This CDR3 region has 16 residues.

This clonotype is categorized as medium-sized. The rearrangement links TRBV5-5 to TRBJ2-7, with 14 positions matching TRBD2. The CDR3 runs 20 residues. Germline CDR1 reads SGHKS; CDR2 reads YYEKEE (reference sequence). Unmatched junction bases numbered 14, after V lost 1 base and J lost 2 bases. The CDR3 DNA is TGTGCCAGCAGCTTGAATCCCTTACCTCAGACTAGCGGGAGGGCCTACGAGCAGTACTTC. Protein product: CASSLNPLPQTSGRAYEQYF. Complete variable domain (other parts from reference TRBV5-5 and TRBJ2-7): DAGVTQSPTHLIKTRGQQVTLRCSPISGHKSVSWYQQVLGQGPQFIFQYYEKEERGRGNFPDRFSARQFPNYSSELNVNALLLGDSALYLCASSLNPLPQTSGRAYEQYFGPGTRLTVT.

This clonotype has ten or more counts. The genes are TRBV2 and TRBJ2-5; no reliable D call. CDR1 is SNHLY, CDR2 FYNNEI, per germline. The ends were cut back, 5 bases at V and 2 bases at J, with 0 bases in the middle. This CDR3 region has 10 residues. The CDR3 region has the DNA TGTGCCAGCAGTCAAGAGACCCAGTACTTC. Protein: CASSQETQYF.

This clonotype is medium-sized by share. V is TRBV6-6 and J is TRBJ2-1; either TRBD1 or TRBD2 may fit D (6 bases each). In germline, CDR1 is MNHNY, CDR2 SVGAGI (reference sequence). This CDR3 is 15 amino acids long. V dropped 0 bases and J dropped 5 bases, with 11 bases sitting between them. CDR3 residues: CASSYSRGAHNEQFF. DNA of the CDR3: TGTGCCAGCAGTTACTCGAGGGGGGCCCACAATGAGCAGTTCTTC.

This clonotype is labeled medium-sized. CDR3 nucleotide sequence: TGTGCCAGCAGCCATAACGAGGCAAGCACTAACTATGGCTACACCTTC. Translation gives CASSHNEASTNYGYTF. The V and J genes are TRBV13 and TRBJ1-2; D is unresolved. The CDR3 length is 16 residues. Trimming removed 5 bases at V and 0 bases at J, with 16 bases between. Looked up from germline, CDR1 is PRHDT and CDR2 is FYEKMQ (reference sequence).

This clonotype is judged medium-sized. The chain employs TRBV6-5 and TRBJ2-6; D call uncertain. Germline values: CDR1 MNHEY, CDR2 SVGAGI. This CDR3 spans 18 amino acids. Between the trimmed V and J ends, which lost 6 bases and 5 bases, there was a span of 23 bases. The CDR3, as DNA: TGTGCCAGCAGCATCAGCCGGGTCGTACGTCCCTGGGCCAACGTCCTGACTTTC. Amino acids: CASSISRVVRPWANVLTF.

By sample fraction, this clonotype is medium-sized. The chain is built from TRBV7-6 and TRBJ2-3; D is possibly TRBD1 or TRBD2 (7 bases each). Germline V gives CDR1 SGHVS, CDR2 FNYEAQ. The V and J ends lost 5 bases and 2 bases respectively, with 14 bases between them. The CDR3 is made up of 15 amino acids. CDR3 sequence: CASSPRGGNTDTQYF. DNA for the CDR3: TGTGCCAGCAGCCCCAGGGGGGGCAACACAGATACGCAGTATTTT.

In this sample, this clonotype turned up many times. The V and J genes are TRBV3-1 and TRBJ2-4; tentatively, D is TRBD2 (6 bases). CDR1 is LGHDT, CDR2 YNNKEL, per germline (reference sequence). V lost 4 bases, J lost 3 bases, and 19 bases lay in between. The CDR3 sequence is 17 residues long. CDR3 sequence: CASSPLIGEVDKNIQYF. The CDR3 DNA reads TGTGCCAGCAGCCCTCTGATCGGGGAGGTGGACAAAAACATTCAGTACTTC.

This clonotype was detected many times. The V gene is TRBV6-7, the J gene TRBJ2-7; possible D gene TRBD2, 5 bases. TRBV6-7 is recorded as an ORF, its role being uncertain. Between the trimmed V and J ends, which lost 4 bases and 0 bases, there was a span of 13 bases. The CDR3 has 15 residues. For the CDR3, the DNA is TGTGCCAGCAGTTCCAGGACGGGAATCTCCTACGAGCAGTACTTC. Amino acids: CASSSRTGISYEQYF.

This clonotype was observed at least ten times. This CDR3 is CASSLVEHSNQPQHF. CDR3 coding DNA: TGTGCCAGCAGCTTAGTCGAGCATAGCAATCAGCCCCAGCATTTT. The chain uses TRBV7-2 and TRBJ1-5; D ambiguous. Trimming shortened V by 1 base and J by 0 bases, and 7 bases separated the two germline ends. The CDR3 consists of 15 residues. CDR1 is SGHTA, CDR2 FQGNSA, per germline.

By proportion, this clonotype is medium-sized. The rearrangement links TRBV5-1 to TRBJ2-5; D not resolved. The CDR3 runs 14 residues. Trimming left V 1 base short and J 1 base short, with 8 bases between. CDR1 is SGHRS, CDR2 YFSETQ, per germline. The CDR3, as DNA: TGCGCCAGCAGCTTGCAACGCCTCCAAGAGACCCAGTACTTC. Amino acids: CASSLQRLQETQYF.

By share, this clonotype counts as medium-sized. V and J are TRBV19 and TRBJ2-3, with D unclear. The germline V and J ends were trimmed by 7 bases and 2 bases, with 16 bases remaining between them. The CDR3 is 15 residues long. Germline V CDR1 and CDR2: LNHDA, SQIVND (reference sequence). CDR3 in DNA: TGTGCCAGTACCCCAGGATGGGGTCCCACAGATACGCAGTATTTT. Its protein product is CASTPGWGPTDTQYF. The full variable domain, with the rest looked up from reference TRBV19 and TRBJ2-3, is DGGITQSPKYLFRKEGQNVTLSCEQNLNHDAMYWYRQDPGQGLRLIYYSQIVNDFQKGDIAEGYSVSREKKESFPLTVTSAQKNPTAFYLCASTPGWGPTDTQYFGPGTRLTVL.

By frequency in the sample, this clonotype is large. J is TRBJ2-2 and V is TRBV15; 9 bases match TRBD1. V lost 11 bases and J lost 6; bases outside the gene matches: 7. The germline gives CDR1 LNHNV, CDR2 YYDKDF (reference sequence). This CDR3 comprises 13 residues. The CDR3 DNA sequence: TGTGCCTCCAAACAGGGGGCGCCCGGGGAGCTGTTTTTT. It translates to CASKQGAPGELFF. Based on the CDR3 plus reference TRBV15 and TRBJ2-2, the full variable domain is DAMVIQNPRYQVTQFGKPVTLSCSQTLNHNVMYWYQQKSSQAPKLLFHYYDKDFNNEADTPDNFQSRRPNTSFCFLDIRSPGLGDTAMYLCASKQGAPGELFFGEGSRLTVL.

Within the sample, this clonotype is medium-sized. The chain carries TRBV24-1 and TRBJ2-5; maybe TRBD2 (6 bases). The CDR3 extends over 12 amino acids. The V gene's germline CDR1 is KGHDR and CDR2 SFDVKD. Trimming took 12 bases from V and 5 from J, leaving 15 bases between them. CDR3 sequence: CAPWTKYETQYF. The CDR3 DNA sequence: TGTGCCCCCTGGACTAAGTATGAGACCCAGTACTTC.

This clonotype is large by share. The CDR3 nucleotides are TGCAGTGCTAGAGACCGGGGAGCCAATGAGCAGTTCTTC. Translation: CSARDRGANEQFF. This chain joins TRBV20-1 and TRBJ2-1; D is perhaps TRBD2 (5 bases). V was clipped by 0 bases and J by 6 bases, with 9 bases between them. The CDR3 length is 13 residues. Germline V gives CDR1 DFQATT, CDR2 SNEGSKA (reference sequence).

This clonotype is labeled medium-sized (0.01 to 0.1%). This chain uses TRBV13 with TRBJ2-2; TRBD2 might be the D (5 bases). V was shortened by 1 base and J by 6 bases, with 9 bases between the two germline ends. CDR1 is PRHDT and CDR2 is FYEKMQ in the germline V gene (reference sequence). This CDR3 contains 14 residues. CDR3 DNA: TGTGCCAGCAGCTTAGTAGAGGGAGCCGGGGAGCTGTTTTTT. It specifies CASSLVEGAGELFF. The whole variable domain, remainder taken from reference TRBV13 and TRBJ2-2, is AAGVIQSPRHLIKEKRETATLKCYPIPRHDTVYWYQQGPGQDPQFLISFYEKMQSDKGSIPDRFSAQQFSDYHSELNMSSLELGDSALYFCASSLVEGAGELFFGEGSRLTVL.

By share of the sample, this clonotype is medium-sized (0.01 to 0.1%). This chain links TRBV12-3 or TRBV12-4 with TRBJ2-1; TRBD2 agrees at 12 bases. This CDR3 comprises 13 residues. V dropped 6 bases and J dropped 12; count of bases not matched to a gene: 6. The CDR3 here is CASSLTSGRGQFF. CDR3 DNA: TGTGCCAGCAGCCTGACTAGCGGGAGAGGGCAGTTCTTC.

Relative to its sample, this clonotype is medium-sized. The genes are TRBV20-1 and TRBJ2-3; TRBD2 matches 12 bases. Germline CDR1 is DFQATT and CDR2 is SNEGSKA (reference sequence). CDR3 length equals 15 residues. Trimming removed 5 bases from V and 5 bases from J; junction bases left unmatched: 8. The CDR3 loop reads CSAQTSGSGEDTQYF. Written as DNA, the CDR3 is TGCAGTGCTCAGACTAGCGGGAGTGGTGAAGATACGCAGTATTTT.

The table lists this clonotype with many counts. The chain has TRBV7-2 and TRBJ2-1; maybe TRBD2 (7 bases). V lost 7 bases and J 9 bases, leaving 16 bases between the germline ends. The CDR3 is 13 residues long. Per the germline V gene, CDR1 is SGHTA and CDR2 is FQGNSA. The CDR3: CASTVGGPGEQFF. For the CDR3, the DNA is TGTGCCAGCACGGTGGGGGGGCCCGGTGAGCAGTTCTTC.

This clonotype is medium-sized by share. The V gene is TRBV2, the J gene TRBJ2-1; D gene ambiguous. The CDR3 is made up of 14 amino acids. CDR1 SNHLY and CDR2 FYNNEI come from the germline V gene. Trimming took 2 bases from V and 1 from J, leaving 6 bases between them. As DNA, the CDR3 is TGTGCCAGCAGTGAAATGGTTTCCTACAATGAGCAGTTCTTC. This translates into CASSEMVSYNEQFF.

Relative to its sample, this clonotype is medium-sized (0.01 to 0.1%). The V gene is TRBV6-1, the J gene TRBJ1-5, with D uncertain. V gave up 2 bases and J gave up 3 bases, with 8 bases separating them. The CDR3 covers 14 residues. Germline CDR1 and CDR2: MNHNS and SASEGT. CDR3 nucleotides: TGTGCCAGCAGTGAATTTAAGGCCAATCAGCCCCAGCATTTT. Protein product: CASSEFKANQPQHF.

By share of the sample, this clonotype is medium-sized. V usage is TRBV20-1 and J usage is TRBJ2-1, with D perhaps matching TRBD2 (6 bases). Germline CDR1 is DFQATT and CDR2 is SNEGSKA (reference sequence). V dropped 5 bases and J dropped 2 bases, with 19 bases sitting between them. CDR3 size: 16 residues. The DNA of the CDR3 is TGCAGTGCTCGTCCGACTAGTAGCGGCGCCTACAATGAGCAGTTCTTC. This translates into CSARPTSSGAYNEQFF.

This clonotype is labeled as medium-sized. The rearrangement links TRBV12-5 to TRBJ2-2, with D unresolved. CDR3 length: 13 residues. Germline assignment: CDR1 LGHNT and CDR2 FRNRAP. The V and J ends lost 4 bases and 12 bases respectively, with 15 bases between them. The CDR3 DNA reads as TGTGCTAGTGGTTCGACCTCCGACCGGCAGCTGTTTTTT. Amino acid sequence: CASGSTSDRQLFF.

This clonotype was detected ten times or more. The chain links TRBV4-1 to TRBJ1-2; no clear D. The ends were cut back, 3 bases at V and 2 bases at J, with 13 bases in the middle. Germline V gene data show CDR1 as MGHRA and CDR2 as YSYEKL. CDR3 length equals 15 residues. The CDR3 loop is CASSHSQHLNYGYTF. For the CDR3, the DNA is TGCGCCAGCAGCCACTCCCAACACTTAAACTATGGCTACACCTTC.

This clonotype is medium-sized. The chain links TRBV27 to TRBJ2-7; TRBD2 is a possible D gene (5 bases). CDR1 and CDR2 (germline): MNHEY, SMNVEV (reference sequence). Trimming removed 8 bases from V and 4 bases from J, with 18 bases in between. The CDR3 totals 14 residues. In nucleotides, the CDR3 is TGTGCCAGCGATGCCAGCGGCGGTACGTACGAGCAGTACTTC. Translating it yields CASDASGGTYEQYF.

This clonotype is medium-sized. This chain connects TRBV10-2 to TRBJ2-5; 10 bases are shared with TRBD2. The V segment lost 4 bases and the J segment 3 bases; nucleotides outside the gene matches: 14. From germline, CDR1 is WSHSY and CDR2 SAAADI. The length of the CDR3 is 18 residues. The CDR3: CASSVFSSGRRLEETQYF. CDR3 nucleotide sequence: TGCGCCAGCAGTGTTTTTTCTAGCGGGAGACGATTGGAAGAGACCCAGTACTTC.

In its sample, this clonotype ranks as medium-sized. The chain couples TRBV2 to TRBJ2-1; 13 positions agree with TRBD2. V lost 7 bases and J lost 10; bases outside the gene matches: 10. Germline V lookup: CDR1 SNHLY, CDR2 FYNNEI. The CDR3 has 15 amino acids. The CDR3 here is CASIPGLAGSGEQFF. The CDR3 nucleotides are TGTGCCAGCATCCCGGGACTAGCGGGATCTGGGGAGCAGTTCTTC.

This clonotype was picked up one time. The junction and the germline gene differ at one end; a read error may be behind it. V is TRBV6-6 and J is TRBJ1-4; TRBD1 is a possible D gene (6 bases). This CDR3 comprises 13 residues. CDR1 MNHNY and CDR2 SVGAGI come from the germline V gene (reference sequence). CDR3 nucleotide sequence: TGTGAAAGAATGGTACAGGGAAGTGAAAAAATGTTTTTT. Translating gives CERMVQGSEKMFF.